This T cell receptor beta chain stems from a study of tumor and adjacent non-tumor tissue in lung cancer. Looking at the study overall: Patients comprised over 9 adenocarcinoma, a couple of squamous cell carcinoma and 1 small cell lung cancer.

RNA was extracted from bulk tissue without any cell sorting. More than 3 cm separated this lung sample from the edge of the tumor. Donors were chemotherapy-naive, newly diagnosed lung cancer surgical patients in China, August–late 2014. Study-level findings and limits: TCR diversity was significantly greater in tumor than normal lung tissue.

With respect to this clonotype: Its antigen is unknown. At one end the junction does not follow the germline gene, possibly because of a read error.

TCRbeta libraries were built with three rounds of nested PCR, modified from ARM-PCR. Each CDR3 protein gets one entry after TCRdb re-called the multiplex PCR reads with MiXCR. Of tens of thousands of distinct CDR3 sequences listed, roughly 60% are singletons. This CDR3 spans 15 amino acids. Germline assignment: CDR1 SEHNR and CDR2 FQNEAQ (reference sequence). The clonotype was recovered from a woman aged 40 to 55 with non-small cell lung cancer. Sequences were obtained from distant non-tumor lung tissue. The chain recombines TRBV7-9 with TRBJ2-4; 7 bases match TRBD2. CDR3 sequence reads: CVSSPTGGTKNIQYF. CDR3 coding DNA: TGTGTCAGCAGCCCTACGGGGGGAACCAAAAACATTCAGTATTTC.